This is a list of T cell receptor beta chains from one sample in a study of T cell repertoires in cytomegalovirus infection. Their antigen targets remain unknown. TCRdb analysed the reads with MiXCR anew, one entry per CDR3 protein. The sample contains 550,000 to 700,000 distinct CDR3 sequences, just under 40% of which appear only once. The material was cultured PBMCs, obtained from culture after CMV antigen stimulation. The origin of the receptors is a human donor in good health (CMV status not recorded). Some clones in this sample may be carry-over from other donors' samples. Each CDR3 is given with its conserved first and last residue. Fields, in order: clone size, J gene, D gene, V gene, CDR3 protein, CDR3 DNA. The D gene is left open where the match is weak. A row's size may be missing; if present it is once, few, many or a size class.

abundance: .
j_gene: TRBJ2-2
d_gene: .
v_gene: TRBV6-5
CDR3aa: CASSYSNRPPGTGELFF
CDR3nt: TGTGCCAGCAGTTACTCGAACAGACCCCCGGGCACCGGGGAGCTGTTTTTT

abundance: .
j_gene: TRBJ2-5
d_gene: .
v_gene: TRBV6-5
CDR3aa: CASSYSGTYQETQYF
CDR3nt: TGTGCCAGCAGTTACTCGGGGACTTACCAAGAGACCCAGTACTTC

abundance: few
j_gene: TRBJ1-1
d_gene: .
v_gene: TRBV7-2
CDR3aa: CASSLRGAGHGNTEAFF
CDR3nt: TGTGCCAGCAGCTTAAGGGGGGCCGGTCACGGAAACACTGAAGCTTTCTTT

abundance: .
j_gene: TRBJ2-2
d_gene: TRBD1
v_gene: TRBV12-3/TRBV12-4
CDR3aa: CASSRDRGNTGELFF
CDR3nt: TGTGCCAGCAGTCGCGACAGGGGGAACACCGGGGAGCTGTTTTTT

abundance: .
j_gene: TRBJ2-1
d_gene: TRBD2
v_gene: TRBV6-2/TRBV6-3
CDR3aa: CASRTSGRGPYNEQFF
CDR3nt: TGTGCCAGCAGGACTAGCGGGAGGGGCCCCTACAATGAGCAGTTCTTC

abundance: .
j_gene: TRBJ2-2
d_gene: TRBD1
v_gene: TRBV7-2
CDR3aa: CASSLDAGTGMASGELFF
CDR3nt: TGTGCCAGCAGCTTAGACGCTGGGACAGGGATGGCCTCCGGGGAGCTGTTTTTT

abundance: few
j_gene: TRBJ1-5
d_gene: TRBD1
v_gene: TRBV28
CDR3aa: CASRQGGSNQPQHF
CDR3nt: TGTGCCAGTAGACAGGGGGGGAGCAATCAGCCCCAGCATTTT

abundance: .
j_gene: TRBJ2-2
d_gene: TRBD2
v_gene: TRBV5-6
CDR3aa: CASSLRGGFGELFF
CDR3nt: TGTGCCAGCAGCTTGCGGGGGGGATTCGGGGAGCTGTTTTTT

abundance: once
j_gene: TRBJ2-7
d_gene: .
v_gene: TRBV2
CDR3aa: CASRLWTEEQYF
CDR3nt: TGTGCCAGCAGACTATGGACGGAAGAGCAGTACTTC

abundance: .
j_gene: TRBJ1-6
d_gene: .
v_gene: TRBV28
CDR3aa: CASQGPGSGYNSPLHF
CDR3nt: TGTGCCTCCCAGGGCCCAGGGTCAGGCTATAATTCACCCCTCCACTTT

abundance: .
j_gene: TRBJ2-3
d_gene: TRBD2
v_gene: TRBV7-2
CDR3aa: CASTPLAGGGDTQYF
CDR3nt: TGTGCCAGCACCCCTCTAGCGGGAGGAGGAGATACGCAGTATTTT

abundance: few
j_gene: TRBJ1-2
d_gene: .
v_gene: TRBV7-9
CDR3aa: CASTLGAQNYGYTF
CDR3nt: TGTGCCAGCACCCTAGGGGCTCAAAACTATGGCTACACCTTC

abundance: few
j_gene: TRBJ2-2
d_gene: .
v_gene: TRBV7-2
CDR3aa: CASSPGFRRTGELFF
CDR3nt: TGTGCCAGCAGCCCAGGGTTCAGAAGGACCGGGGAGCTGTTTTTT

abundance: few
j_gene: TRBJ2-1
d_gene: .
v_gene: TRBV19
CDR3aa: CASSIATGSYNEQFF
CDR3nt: TGTGCCAGTAGTATCGCCACGGGCTCCTACAATGAGCAGTTCTTC

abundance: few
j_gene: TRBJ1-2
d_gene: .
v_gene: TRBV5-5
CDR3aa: CASSSAGSYGYTF
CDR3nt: TGTGCCAGCAGCTCAGCGGGGTCCTATGGCTACACCTTC

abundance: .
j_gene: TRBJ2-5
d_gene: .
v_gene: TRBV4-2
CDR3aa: CASSYALAPQETQYF
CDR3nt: TGTGCCAGCAGCTACGCGCTAGCCCCCCAAGAGACCCAGTACTTC

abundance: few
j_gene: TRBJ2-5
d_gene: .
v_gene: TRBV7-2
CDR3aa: CASSAGSVGQETQYF
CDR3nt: TGTGCCAGCAGCGCAGGGTCGGTGGGGCAAGAGACCCAGTACTTC

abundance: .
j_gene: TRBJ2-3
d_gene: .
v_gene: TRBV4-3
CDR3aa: CASSQDVNRRYTDTQYF
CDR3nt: TGCGCCAGCAGCCAAGATGTAAACAGGCGATACACCGATACGCAGTATTTT

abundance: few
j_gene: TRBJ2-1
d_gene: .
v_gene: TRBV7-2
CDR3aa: CASSLGWYNEQFF
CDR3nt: TGTGCCAGCAGCTTAGGGTGGTACAATGAGCAGTTCTTC

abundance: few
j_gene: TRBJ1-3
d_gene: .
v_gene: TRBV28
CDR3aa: CASSPDVNSGNTIYF
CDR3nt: TGTGCCAGCAGTCCGGACGTAAACTCTGGAAACACCATATATTTT

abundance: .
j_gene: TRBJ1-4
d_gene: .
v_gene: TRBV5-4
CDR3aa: CASSFKGTGEKLFF
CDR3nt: TGTGCCAGCAGCTTTAAGGGGACGGGCGAAAAACTGTTTTTT

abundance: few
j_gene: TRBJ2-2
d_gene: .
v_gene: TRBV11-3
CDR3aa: CASARGAGELFF
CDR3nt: TGTGCCAGCGCCAGGGGAGCCGGGGAGCTGTTTTTT

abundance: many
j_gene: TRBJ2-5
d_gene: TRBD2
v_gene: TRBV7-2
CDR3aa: CASSSIAGEAQTQYF
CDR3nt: TGTGCCAGCAGCTCAATAGCGGGAGAGGCCCAGACCCAGTACTTC

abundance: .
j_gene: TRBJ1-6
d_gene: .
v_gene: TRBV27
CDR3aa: CVSSPGLSPRSYNSPLHF
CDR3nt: TGTGTCAGCAGTCCAGGCCTAAGCCCGCGTAGTTATAATTCACCCCTCCACTTT

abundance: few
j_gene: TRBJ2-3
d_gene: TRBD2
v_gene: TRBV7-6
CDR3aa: CASSASTSGGPDTQYF
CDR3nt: TGTGCCAGCAGCGCAAGCACTAGCGGGGGGCCAGATACGCAGTATTTT

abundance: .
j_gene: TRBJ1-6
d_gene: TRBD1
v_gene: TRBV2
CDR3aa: CASSLTGPNSPLHF
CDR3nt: TGTGCCAGCAGTTTGACAGGGCCCAATTCACCCCTCCACTTT

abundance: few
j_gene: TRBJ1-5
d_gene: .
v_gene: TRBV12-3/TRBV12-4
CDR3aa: CASSKGRGRGNQPQHF
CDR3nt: TGTGCCAGCAGTAAAGGAAGGGGTCGGGGGAATCAGCCCCAGCATTTT

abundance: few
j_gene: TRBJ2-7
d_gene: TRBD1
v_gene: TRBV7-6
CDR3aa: CASSGTTGANYEQYF
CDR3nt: TGTGCCAGCAGCGGTACGACAGGGGCAAACTACGAGCAGTACTTC

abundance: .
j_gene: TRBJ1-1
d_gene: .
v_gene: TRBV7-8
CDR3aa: CASSSRAANTEAFF
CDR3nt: TGTGCCAGCAGCTCCAGGGCCGCGAACACTGAAGCTTTCTTT

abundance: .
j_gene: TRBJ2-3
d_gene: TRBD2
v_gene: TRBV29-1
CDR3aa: CSVWIGAGGPSFTDTQYF
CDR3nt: TGCAGCGTTTGGATCGGGGCGGGAGGGCCCTCTTTCACAGATACGCAGTATTTT

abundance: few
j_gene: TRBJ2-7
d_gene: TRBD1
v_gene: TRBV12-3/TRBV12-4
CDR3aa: CASSSTGTGFFYEQYF
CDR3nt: TGTGCCAGCAGTTCCACCGGGACAGGGTTTTTCTACGAGCAGTACTTC

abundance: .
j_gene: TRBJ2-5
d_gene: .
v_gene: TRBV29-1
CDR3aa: CSVERGWGMETQYF
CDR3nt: TGCAGCGTTGAGAGGGGGTGGGGGATGGAGACCCAGTACTTC

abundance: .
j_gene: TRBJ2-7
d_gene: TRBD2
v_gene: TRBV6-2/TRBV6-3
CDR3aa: CASSYVAGDFEQYF
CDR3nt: TGTGCCAGCAGTTACGTGGCGGGAGACTTCGAGCAGTACTTC

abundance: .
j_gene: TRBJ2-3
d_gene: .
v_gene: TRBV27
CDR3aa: CASSLSFYYTDTQYF
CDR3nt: TGTGCCAGCAGTTTATCGTTTTACTACACAGATACGCAGTATTTT

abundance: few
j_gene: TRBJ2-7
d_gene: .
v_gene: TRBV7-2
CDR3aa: CASRPTSSYEQYF
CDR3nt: TGTGCCAGCAGGCCGACTAGCTCCTACGAGCAGTACTTC

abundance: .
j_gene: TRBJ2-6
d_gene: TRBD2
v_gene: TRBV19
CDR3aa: CASSGGFDGSGANVLTF
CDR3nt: TGTGCCAGTTCGGGGGGATTCGACGGGTCTGGGGCCAACGTCCTGACTTTC

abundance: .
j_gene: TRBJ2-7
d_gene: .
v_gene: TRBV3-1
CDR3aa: CASSQAPLKRYIVSYEQYF
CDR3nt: TGTGCCAGCAGCCAAGCGCCCTTAAAGCGGTATATTGTCTCCTACGAGCAGTACTTC

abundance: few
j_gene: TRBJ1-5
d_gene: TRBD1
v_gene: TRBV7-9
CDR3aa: CASSPPGGDSGNQPQHF
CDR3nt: TGTGCCAGCAGCCCTCCGGGCGGGGACAGCGGCAATCAGCCCCAGCATTTT

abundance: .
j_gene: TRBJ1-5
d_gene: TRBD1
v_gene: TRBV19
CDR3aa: CASQQNRGSNQPQHF
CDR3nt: TGTGCCAGCCAACAAAACAGGGGTAGCAATCAGCCCCAGCATTTT

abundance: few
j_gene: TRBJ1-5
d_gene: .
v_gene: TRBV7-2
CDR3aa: CASSKWGGLDQPQHF
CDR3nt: TGTGCCAGCAGCAAGTGGGGAGGGTTGGATCAGCCCCAGCATTTT

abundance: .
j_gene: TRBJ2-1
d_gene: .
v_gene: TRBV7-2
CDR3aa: CASSPFTSDEQFF
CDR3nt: TGTGCCAGCAGCCCCTTCACTAGTGATGAGCAGTTCTTC

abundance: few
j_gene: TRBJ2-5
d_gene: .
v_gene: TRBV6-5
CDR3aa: CASSYGPPGRGQETQYF
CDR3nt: TGTGCCAGCAGTTACGGACCGCCCGGGAGAGGACAAGAGACCCAGTACTTC

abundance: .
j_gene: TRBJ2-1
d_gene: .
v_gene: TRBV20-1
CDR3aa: CSAGTPSSYNEQFF
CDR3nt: TGCAGTGCTGGGACTCCAAGCTCCTACAATGAGCAGTTCTTC

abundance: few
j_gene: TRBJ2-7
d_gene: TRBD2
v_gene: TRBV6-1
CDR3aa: CASRTAAGGEREQYF
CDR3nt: TGTGCCAGCAGGACGGCGGCGGGAGGCGAGCGAGAGCAGTACTTC

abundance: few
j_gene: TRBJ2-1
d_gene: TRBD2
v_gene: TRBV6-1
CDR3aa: CASKGLGFNEQFF
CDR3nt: TGTGCCAGCAAGGGACTAGGTTTCAATGAGCAGTTCTTC

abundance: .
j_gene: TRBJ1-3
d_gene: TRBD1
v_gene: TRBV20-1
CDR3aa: CSARTGAFSGNTIYF
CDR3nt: TGCAGTGCCCGAACAGGGGCCTTCTCTGGAAACACCATATATTTT

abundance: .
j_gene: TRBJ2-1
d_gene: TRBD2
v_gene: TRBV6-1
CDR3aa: CASRISGTSRGHEQFF
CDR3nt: TGTGCCAGCAGAATCTCCGGGACTAGCAGGGGCCATGAGCAGTTCTTC